This TCR beta chain was captured by sequencing in a study of shared clonotypes between healthy human individuals. Study conclusions and caveats: Measured sharing among donors was expected to vary with sequencing depth. Non-shared clonotypes had lower generation probabilities than clonotypes shared by all four sorted-subset donors.

Naive CD8 populations comprised CD45RO-negative cells positively selected for CCR7, excluding terminally differentiated effector memory CD45RA+ cells. Data came from immunoSEQ multiplex PCR; TCRdb stores just in-frame clones and leaves some out. Here the sample spans some 2.1 million clones, about 94% being singletons. A word on this clone: The antigen is not known.

V lost 4 bases, J lost 9 bases, and 6 bases stayed unmatched. Germline loops: CDR1 SEHNR, CDR2 FQNEAQ (reference sequence). The CDR3 is 15 amino acids. This receptor was taken from a man younger than 35 in good health. Some clones in this sample may be carry-over from other donors' samples. The source material was naive CD8+ T cells from PBMCs. This chain uses TRBV7-9 with TRBJ2-1; 13 positions match TRBD2. CDR3 loop: CASSSTSGRAPEQFF. The CDR3 nucleotides are TGTGCCAGCAGCTCTACTAGCGGGAGGGCCCCTGAGCAGTTCTTC.